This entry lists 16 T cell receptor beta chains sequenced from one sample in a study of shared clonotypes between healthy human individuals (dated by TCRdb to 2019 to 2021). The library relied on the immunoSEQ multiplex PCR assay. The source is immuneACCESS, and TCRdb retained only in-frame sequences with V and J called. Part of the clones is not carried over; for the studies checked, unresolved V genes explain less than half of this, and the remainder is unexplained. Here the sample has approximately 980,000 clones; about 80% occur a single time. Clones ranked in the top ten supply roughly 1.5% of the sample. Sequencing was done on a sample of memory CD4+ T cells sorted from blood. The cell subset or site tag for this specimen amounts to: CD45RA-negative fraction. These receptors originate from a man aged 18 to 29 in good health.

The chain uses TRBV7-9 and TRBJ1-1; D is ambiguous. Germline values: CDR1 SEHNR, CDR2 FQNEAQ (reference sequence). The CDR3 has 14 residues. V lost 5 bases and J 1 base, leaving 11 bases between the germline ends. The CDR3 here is CASSLETGNTEAFF. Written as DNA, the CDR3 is TGTGCCAGCAGCCTGGAGACCGGGAACACTGAAGCTTTCTTT. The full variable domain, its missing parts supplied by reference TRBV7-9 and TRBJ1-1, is DTGVSQNPRHKITKRGQNVTFRCDPISEHNRLYWYRQTLGQGPEFLTYFQNEAQLEKSRLLSDRFSAERPKGSFSTLEIQRTEQGDSAMYLCASSLETGNTEAFFGQGTRLTVV.

CDR3 in amino acids: CATSREAGRDYGYTF. In DNA, the CDR3 is TGTGCCACCAGCAGAGAGGCAGGGAGGGACTATGGCTACACCTTC. This sequence joins TRBV15 and TRBJ1-2; D may be TRBD1 (5 bases). The germline gives CDR1 LNHNV, CDR2 YYDKDF (reference sequence). The CDR3 runs 15 residues. V gave up 0 bases and J gave up 3 bases, with 11 bases separating them.

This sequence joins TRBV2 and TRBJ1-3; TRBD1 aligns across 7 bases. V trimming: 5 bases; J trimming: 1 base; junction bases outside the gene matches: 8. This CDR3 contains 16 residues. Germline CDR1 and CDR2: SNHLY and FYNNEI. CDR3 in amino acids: CASSNGQVASGNTIYF. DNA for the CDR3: TGTGCCAGCAGTAATGGACAGGTTGCTTCTGGAAACACCATATATTTT.

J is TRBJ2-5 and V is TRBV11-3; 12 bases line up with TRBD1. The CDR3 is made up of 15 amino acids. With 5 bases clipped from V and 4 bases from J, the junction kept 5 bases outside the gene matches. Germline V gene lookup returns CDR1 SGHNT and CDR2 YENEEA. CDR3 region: CASSAGTGGRETQYF. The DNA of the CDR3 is TGTGCCAGCAGCGCCGGGACAGGGGGCCGAGAGACCCAGTACTTC.

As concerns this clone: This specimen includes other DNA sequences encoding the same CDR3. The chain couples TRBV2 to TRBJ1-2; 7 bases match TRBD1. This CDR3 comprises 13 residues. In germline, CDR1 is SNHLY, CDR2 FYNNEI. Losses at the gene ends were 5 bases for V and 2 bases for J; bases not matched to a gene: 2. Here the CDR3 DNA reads TGTGCCAGCAGTTCGGGACAGAACTATGGCTACACCTTC. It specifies CASSSGQNYGYTF.

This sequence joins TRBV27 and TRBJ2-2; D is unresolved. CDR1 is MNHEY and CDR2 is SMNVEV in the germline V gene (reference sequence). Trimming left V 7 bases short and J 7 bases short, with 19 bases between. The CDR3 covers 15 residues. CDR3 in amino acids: CASTPGVDGNGELFF. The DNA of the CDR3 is TGTGCCAGCACCCCTGGGGTGGACGGAAACGGGGAGCTGTTTTTT.

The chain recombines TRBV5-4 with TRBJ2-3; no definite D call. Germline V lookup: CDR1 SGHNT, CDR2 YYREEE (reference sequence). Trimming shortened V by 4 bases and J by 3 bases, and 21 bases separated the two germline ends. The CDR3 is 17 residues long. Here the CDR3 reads CASSPGNSPLFTDTQYF. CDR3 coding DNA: TGTGCCAGCAGCCCCGGAAATAGTCCCCTCTTTACAGATACGCAGTATTTT. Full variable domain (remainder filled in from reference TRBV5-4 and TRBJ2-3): ETGVTQSPTHLIKTRGQQVTLRCSSQSGHNTVSWYQQALGQGPQFIFQYYREEENGRGNFPPRFSGLQFPNYSSELNVNALELDDSALYLCASSPGNSPLFTDTQYFGPGTRLTVL.

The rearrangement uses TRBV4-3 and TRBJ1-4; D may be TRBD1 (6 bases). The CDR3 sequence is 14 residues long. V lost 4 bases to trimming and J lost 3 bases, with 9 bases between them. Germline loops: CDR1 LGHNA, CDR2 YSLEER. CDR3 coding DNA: TGCGCCAGCAGCCGAGGGGGAGCTAATGAAAAACTGTTTTTT. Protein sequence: CASSRGGANEKLFF.

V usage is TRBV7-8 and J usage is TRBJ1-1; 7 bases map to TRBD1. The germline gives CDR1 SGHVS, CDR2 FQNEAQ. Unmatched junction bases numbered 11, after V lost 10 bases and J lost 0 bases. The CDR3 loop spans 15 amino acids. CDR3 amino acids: CATSTGESMNTEAFF. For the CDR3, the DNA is TGTGCCACCTCCACAGGGGAATCTATGAACACTGAAGCTTTCTTT.

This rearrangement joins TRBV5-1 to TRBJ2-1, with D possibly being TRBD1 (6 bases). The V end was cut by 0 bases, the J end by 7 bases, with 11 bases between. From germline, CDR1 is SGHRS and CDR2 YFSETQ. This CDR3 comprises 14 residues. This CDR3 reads CASSLEGVANEQFF. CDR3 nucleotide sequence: TGCGCCAGCAGCTTGGAGGGGGTGGCGAATGAGCAGTTCTTC.

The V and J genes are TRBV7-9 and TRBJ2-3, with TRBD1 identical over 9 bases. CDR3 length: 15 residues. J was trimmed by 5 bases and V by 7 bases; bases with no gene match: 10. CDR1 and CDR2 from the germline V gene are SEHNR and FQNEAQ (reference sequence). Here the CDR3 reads CASTPQGAAGDTQYF. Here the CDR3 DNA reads TGTGCCAGCACCCCACAGGGGGCAGCTGGAGATACGCAGTATTTT. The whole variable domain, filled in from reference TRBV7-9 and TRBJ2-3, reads DTGVSQNPRHKITKRGQNVTFRCDPISEHNRLYWYRQTLGQGPEFLTYFQNEAQLEKSRLLSDRFSAERPKGSFSTLEIQRTEQGDSAMYLCASTPQGAAGDTQYFGPGTRLTVL.

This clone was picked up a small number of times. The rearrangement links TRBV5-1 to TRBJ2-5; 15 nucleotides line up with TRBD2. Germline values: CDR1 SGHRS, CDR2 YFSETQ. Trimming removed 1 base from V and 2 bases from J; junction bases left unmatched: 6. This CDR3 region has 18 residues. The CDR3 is CASSLPGLAGGSQETQYF. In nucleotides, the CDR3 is TGCGCCAGCAGCTTGCCGGGACTAGCGGGAGGCAGTCAAGAGACCCAGTACTTC.

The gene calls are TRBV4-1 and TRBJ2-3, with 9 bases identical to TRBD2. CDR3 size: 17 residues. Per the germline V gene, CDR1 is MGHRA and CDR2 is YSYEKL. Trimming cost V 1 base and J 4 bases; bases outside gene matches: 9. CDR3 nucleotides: TGCGCCAGCAGCCAAGGTCGCAGTAGCGGGGGCGCAGATACGCAGTATTTT. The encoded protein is CASSQGRSSGGADTQYF.

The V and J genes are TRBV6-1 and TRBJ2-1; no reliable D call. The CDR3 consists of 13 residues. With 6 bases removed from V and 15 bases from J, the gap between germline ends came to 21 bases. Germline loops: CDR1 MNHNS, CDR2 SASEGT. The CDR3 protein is CASRLSVELPPFF. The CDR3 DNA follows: TGTGCCAGCAGGTTGTCCGTTGAACTCCCACCGTTCTTC.

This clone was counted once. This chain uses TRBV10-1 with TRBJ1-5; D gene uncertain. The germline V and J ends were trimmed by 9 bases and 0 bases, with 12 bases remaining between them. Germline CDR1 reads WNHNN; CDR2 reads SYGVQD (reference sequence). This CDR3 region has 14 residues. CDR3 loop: CARSQFFSNQPQHF. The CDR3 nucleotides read TGCGCCAGATCACAGTTCTTTAGCAATCAGCCCCAGCATTTT.

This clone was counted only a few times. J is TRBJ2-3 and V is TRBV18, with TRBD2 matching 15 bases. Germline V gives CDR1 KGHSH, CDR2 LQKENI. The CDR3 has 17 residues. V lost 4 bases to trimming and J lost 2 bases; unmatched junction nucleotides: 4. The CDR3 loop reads CASSRTSGGGSTDTQYF. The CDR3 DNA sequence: TGTGCCAGCTCACGGACTAGCGGGGGGGGATCCACAGATACGCAGTATTTT.